The table lists the clone carrying this T cell receptor (beta chain) with many counts. Its antigen is as yet unknown. MiXCR was run by TCRdb on the reads, yielding one entry per CDR3 protein. The table lists 55,000 to 85,000 distinct CDR3 sequences, around 3.8% of them singletons. This entry comes from a study of T cell repertoires in cytomegalovirus infection. Across the whole study: Signatures in public TCR beta sequences pointed to both CMV infection and matching HLA type. Study-level results: In two of eight donors, the top clonotype was HLA-C-restricted CMV-specific.

The CDR3 is 14 amino acids. V lost 3 bases to trimming and J lost 3 bases; unmatched junction nucleotides: 3. Germline V gene lookup returns CDR1 SGHTA and CDR2 FQGTGA. The TCR sequence derives from a human donor in good health (CMV status not recorded). Some clones in this sample may be carry-over from other donors' samples. The sample taken for sequencing was PBMCs. The chain has TRBV7-3 and TRBJ2-3; TRBD2 aligns across 7 bases. The CDR3 DNA follows: TGTGCCAGCAGCTTCGGACTAGGAACAGATACGCAGTATTTT. This encodes CASSFGLGTDTQYF.